This T cell receptor (beta chain) was recovered during a study of T cell responses to AZD1222 COVID-19 vaccine. Overall study findings and caveats: The donor cohort was predominantly white British with a female majority, and clonal diversity may have been underestimated.

V was cut by 0 bases and J by 3 bases, with 12 bases left in between. The germline gives CDR1 SGDLS, CDR2 YYNGEE. The CDR3 contains 16 residues. Details on this clone: Its antigen remains unidentified.

Repertoires were generated with immunoSEQ multiplex PCR, while TCRdb's copy carries only in-frame clones and drops some. The data contain about 120,000 clones, around 85% of them singletons. The chain links TRBV9 to TRBJ2-2; the D is unclear. The clonotype was recovered from an adult in good health. This sample comprised peripheral blood, obtained on day 0 of AZD1222 vaccination. The CDR3 loop reads CASSVGPGPDTGELFF. DNA of the CDR3: TGTGCCAGCAGCGTAGGCCCGGGTCCGGACACCGGGGAGCTGTTTTTT.